Listed below are T cell receptor beta chains from one sample, sequenced in a study of PD-1 blockade in classical Hodgkin lymphoma. Data came from immunoSEQ multiplex PCR; TCRdb stores just in-frame clones and leaves some out. The sample includes 20,000 to 25,000 clones, 77% of them seen just once. Here the sequenced sample was peripheral blood mononuclear cells (PBMCs), taken before the second cycle of nivolumab. All receptors come from a human donor with classical Hodgkin lymphoma. The CDR3 runs from the conserved cysteine through the conserved F or W. A D gene is named only where the DNA matches it firmly. Not every row has a clone size; where given, it reads once, few, many or a size class.

size,D,J,length,V,CDR3,DNA
few,-,TRBJ1-2,14,TRBV6-5,CASRHTAGNYGYTF,TGTGCCAGCAGACACACAGCGGGCAACTATGGCTACACCTTC
-,TRBD1,TRBJ2-2,18,TRBV19,CASSITGTGAWWTGELFF,TGTGCCAGTAGTATAACCGGGACAGGGGCGTGGTGGACCGGGGAGCTGTTTTTT
-,-,TRBJ2-5,15,TRBV10-2,CASSPLGPSGETQYF,TGCGCCAGCAGTCCCTTGGGACCCAGTGGGGAGACCCAGTACTTC
once,-,TRBJ1-5,13,TRBV10-2,CASSWSVNQPQHF,TGCGCCAGCAGTTGGTCAGTCAATCAGCCCCAGCATTTT
-,TRBD2,TRBJ2-7,13,TRBV9,CASSGTRSYEQYF,TGTGCCAGCAGCGGGACTAGGTCCTACGAGCAGTACTTC
-,TRBD2,TRBJ2-1,16,TRBV6-5,CASSFLSGRIDNEQFF,TGTGCCAGCAGTTTCCTTAGCGGGAGAATCGACAATGAGCAGTTCTTC
-,-,TRBJ2-1,14,TRBV10-1,CASSNIPRSNEQFF,TGCGCCAGCAGTAACATTCCCAGGTCCAATGAGCAGTTCTTC
-,-,TRBJ2-1,11,TRBV29-1,CSVGHYNEQFF,TGCAGCGTGGGGCATTACAATGAGCAGTTCTTC
-,-,TRBJ2-7,15,TRBV6-6,CASSYGGGLNYEQYF,TGTGCCAGCAGTTACGGTGGGGGGCTAAACTACGAGCAGTACTTC
-,-,TRBJ2-1,14,TRBV7-9,CASSLASSYNEQFF,TGTGCCAGCAGCTTAGCTTCCTCCTACAATGAGCAGTTCTTC
few,-,TRBJ2-4,16,TRBV7-9,CASSLGPLLAKNIQYF,TGTGCCAGCAGCTTAGGACCGTTGCTAGCCAAAAACATTCAGTACTTC
-,TRBD2,TRBJ2-5,17,TRBV4-1,CASSQDSGGAVGETQYF,TGCGCCAGCAGCCAAGATAGCGGGGGGGCTGTGGGGGAGACCCAGTACTTC